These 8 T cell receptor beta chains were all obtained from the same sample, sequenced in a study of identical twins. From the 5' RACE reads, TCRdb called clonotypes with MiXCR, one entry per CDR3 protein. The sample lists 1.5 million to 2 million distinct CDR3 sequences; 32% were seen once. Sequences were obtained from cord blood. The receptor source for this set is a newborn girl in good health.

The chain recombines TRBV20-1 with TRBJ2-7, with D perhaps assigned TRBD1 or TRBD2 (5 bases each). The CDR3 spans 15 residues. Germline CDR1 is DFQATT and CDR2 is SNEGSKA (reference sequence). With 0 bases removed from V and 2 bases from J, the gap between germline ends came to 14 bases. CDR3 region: CSARDYGGSTYEQYF. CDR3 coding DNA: TGCAGTGCTAGAGATTATGGGGGTTCTACCTACGAGCAGTACTTC.

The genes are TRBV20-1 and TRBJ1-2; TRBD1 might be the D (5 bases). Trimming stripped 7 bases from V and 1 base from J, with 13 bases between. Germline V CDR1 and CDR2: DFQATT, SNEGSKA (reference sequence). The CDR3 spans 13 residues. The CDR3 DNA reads TGCAGTGTCCCGGGACGGGGTAACTATGGCTACACCTTC. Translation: CSVPGRGNYGYTF.

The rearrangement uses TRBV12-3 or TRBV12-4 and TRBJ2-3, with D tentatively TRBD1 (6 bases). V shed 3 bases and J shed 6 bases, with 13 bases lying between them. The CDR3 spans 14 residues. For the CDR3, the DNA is TGTGCCAGCAGTTTCTCGGGACAATCCGATACGCAGTATTTT. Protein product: CASSFSGQSDTQYF.

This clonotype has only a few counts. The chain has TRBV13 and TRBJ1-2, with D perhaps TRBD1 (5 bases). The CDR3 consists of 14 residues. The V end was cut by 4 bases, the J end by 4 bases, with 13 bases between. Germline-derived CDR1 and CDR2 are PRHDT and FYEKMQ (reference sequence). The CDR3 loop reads CASSSSGVFYGYTF. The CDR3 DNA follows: TGTGCCAGCAGCTCCTCGGGGGTCTTCTATGGCTACACCTTC.

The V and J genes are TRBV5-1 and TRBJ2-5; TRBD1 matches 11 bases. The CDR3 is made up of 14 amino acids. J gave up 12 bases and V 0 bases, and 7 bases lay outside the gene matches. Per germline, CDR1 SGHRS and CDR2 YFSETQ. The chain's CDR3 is CASSLEGTGGLEYF. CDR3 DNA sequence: TGCGCCAGCAGCTTGGAGGGGACAGGGGGATTGGAGTACTTC.

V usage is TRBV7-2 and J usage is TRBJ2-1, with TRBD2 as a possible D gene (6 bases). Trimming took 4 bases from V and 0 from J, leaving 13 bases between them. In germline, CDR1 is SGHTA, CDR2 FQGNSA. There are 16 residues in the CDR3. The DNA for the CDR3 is TGTGCCAGCAGCTCAACCGGGACTCTCTCCTACAATGAGCAGTTCTTC. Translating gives CASSSTGTLSYNEQFF. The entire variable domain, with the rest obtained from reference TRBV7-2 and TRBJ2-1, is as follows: GAGVSQSPSNKVTEKGKDVELRCDPISGHTALYWYRQSLGQGLEFLIYFQGNSAPDKSGLPSDRFSAERTGGSVSTLTIQRTQQEDSAVYLCASSSTGTLSYNEQFFGPGTRLTVL.

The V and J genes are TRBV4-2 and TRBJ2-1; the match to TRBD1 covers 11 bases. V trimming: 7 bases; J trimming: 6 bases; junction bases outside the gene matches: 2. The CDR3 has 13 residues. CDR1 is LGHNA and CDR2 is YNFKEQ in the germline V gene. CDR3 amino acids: CASTGTGGNEQFF. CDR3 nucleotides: TGTGCCAGCACCGGGACAGGGGGCAATGAGCAGTTCTTC.

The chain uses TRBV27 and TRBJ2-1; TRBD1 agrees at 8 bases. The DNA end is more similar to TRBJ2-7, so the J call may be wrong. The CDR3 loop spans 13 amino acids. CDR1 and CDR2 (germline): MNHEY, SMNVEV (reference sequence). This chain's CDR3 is CASRPGGYNEQYF. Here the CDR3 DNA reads TGTGCCAGCAGGCCAGGGGGCTACAATGAGCAGTACTTC.